Presented here are 16 T cell receptor beta chains from one specimen sequenced in a study of CD8 T cells in ankylosing spondylitis. One entry per CDR3 protein results from TCRdb running MiXCR on the 5' RACE reads. The table records approximately 100,000 distinct CDR3 sequences, around 24% of them present only once. Material for sequencing was synovial fluid, either unsorted or a sorted T cell fraction (not recorded which). The receptors were gathered from a male donor with ankylosing spondylitis.

V is TRBV29-1 and J is TRBJ2-3; D remains unclear. The CDR3 spans 12 residues. Between the trimmed V and J ends, which lost 4 bases and 6 bases, there was a span of 11 bases. Germline lookup yields CDR1 SQVTM and CDR2 ANQGSEA. Written as DNA, the CDR3 is TGCAGCGTTGTACAGCTAACGGATACGCAGTATTTT. Amino acids: CSVVQLTDTQYF.

The table lists this clonotype with a few counts. The chain carries TRBV20-1 and TRBJ1-1, with D tentatively TRBD1 (5 bases). This CDR3 region has 12 residues. The germline gives CDR1 DFQATT, CDR2 SNEGSKA (reference sequence). V was clipped by 6 bases and J by 1 base, with 9 bases between them. The CDR3 DNA sequence: TGCAGTGCCGCGGGGGAGAACACTGAAGCTTTCTTT. Protein: CSAAGENTEAFF.

This clonotype was detected ten times or more. The J gene is TRBJ2-1, the V gene TRBV24-1; TRBD2 matches at 7 bases. Trimming took 0 bases from V and 7 from J; bases not matched to a gene: 8. CDR3 length: 16 amino acids. The germline V gene encodes CDR1 KGHDR and CDR2 SFDVKD. The CDR3 DNA follows: TGTGCCACCAGTGATTTGGGCGGGACTAATCTTAATGAGCAGTTCTTC. Translated, it gives CATSDLGGTNLNEQFF.

This clonotype appeared once. The genes are TRBV18 and TRBJ1-1; unclear D gene. The CDR3 is made up of 15 amino acids. Per the germline V gene, CDR1 is KGHSH and CDR2 is LQKENI. V lost 2 bases and J 0 bases, leaving 10 bases between the germline ends. The CDR3 region has the DNA TGTGCCAGCTCACCAAGCGCGGGGATGAACACTGAAGCTTTCTTT. Protein: CASSPSAGMNTEAFF.

The rearrangement uses TRBV20-1 and TRBJ2-7; maybe TRBD2 (5 bases). Trimming cost V 4 bases and J 2 bases, with 9 bases left between them. Looked up from germline, CDR1 is DFQATT and CDR2 is SNEGSKA (reference sequence). The CDR3 is 12 residues long. For the CDR3, the DNA is TGCAGTGCTACGGCACTAGCCTACGAGCAGTACTTC. Translating it yields CSATALAYEQYF.

V is TRBV15 and J is TRBJ1-1; D might be TRBD1 (5 bases). Germline CDR1 and CDR2: LNHNV and YYDKDF (reference sequence). The CDR3 length is 13 residues. V gave up 8 bases and J gave up 6 bases, with 16 bases separating them. The CDR3 nucleotides are TGTGCCACCGAGCACAGCGGGGGATCTGAAGCTTTCTTT. Translating it yields CATEHSGGSEAFF.

The chain joins TRBV20-1 to TRBJ1-2; D might be TRBD1 (6 bases). The CDR3 length is 13 residues. Germline V gene sequence: CDR1 DFQATT, CDR2 SNEGSKA (reference sequence). Deletions cut 6 bases from V and 7 bases from J, with 18 bases between. The chain's CDR3 is CSAAARGQGGYTF. CDR3 DNA sequence: TGCAGTGCGGCCGCCCGGGGGCAAGGTGGCTACACCTTC.

V and J are TRBV5-1 and TRBJ1-1, with D maybe TRBD1 (5 bases). CDR3 size: 16 residues. Trimming shortened V by 0 bases and J by 0 bases, and 12 bases separated the two germline ends. Germline-derived CDR1 and CDR2 are SGHRS and YFSETQ. The CDR3 DNA reads as TGCGCCAGCAGCTTGGGGATTGGGGCAATGAACACTGAAGCTTTCTTT. It encodes CASSLGIGAMNTEAFF. The whole variable domain, remainder taken from reference TRBV5-1 and TRBJ1-1, is KAGVTQTPRYLIKTRGQQVTLSCSPISGHRSVSWYQQTPGQGLQFLFEYFSETQRNKGNFPGRFSGRQFSNSRSEMNVSTLELGDSALYLCASSLGIGAMNTEAFFGQGTRLTVV.

This clonotype was seen a handful of times. The chain employs TRBV5-1 and TRBJ2-1, with unresolved D. Trimming left V 0 bases short and J 8 bases short, with 9 bases between. Germline loops: CDR1 SGHRS, CDR2 YFSETQ. The CDR3 loop spans 13 amino acids. The CDR3: CASSLVGLDEQFF. The CDR3 DNA is TGCGCCAGCAGCTTGGTAGGGCTCGATGAGCAGTTCTTC.

The chain combines TRBV12-3 or TRBV12-4 with TRBJ2-1; 7 nucleotides agree with TRBD2. V lost 4 bases and J lost 0; bases outside the gene matches: 9. The CDR3 sequence is 17 residues long. The CDR3 reads CASSSLGGGSSYNEQFF. DNA for the CDR3: TGTGCCAGCAGTTCGCTTGGTGGCGGGAGCTCCTACAATGAGCAGTTCTTC.

This clonotype was counted ten times or more. This chain links TRBV7-2 with TRBJ1-2, with 9 nucleotides matching TRBD1. The germline CDR1 and CDR2 sequences are SGHTA and FQGNSA. CDR3 length: 15 amino acids. V was clipped by 1 base and J by 6 bases; unmatched bases: 6. CDR3 sequence reads: CASSLGGQGLNGYTF. The CDR3 nucleotides are TGTGCCAGCAGCTTAGGGGGACAGGGTCTGAATGGCTACACCTTC.

V and J are TRBV7-2 and TRBJ2-3, with TRBD2 identical over 12 bases. The trim removed 5 bases at V and 2 bases at J, leaving 5 bases unmatched. This CDR3 comprises 16 residues. Germline V CDR1 and CDR2: SGHTA, FQGNSA. In nucleotides, the CDR3 is TGTGCCAGCAGCCGAACTAGCGGGAGGATCACAGATACGCAGTATTTT. This translates into CASSRTSGRITDTQYF.

This sequence joins TRBV5-1 and TRBJ1-6, with D perhaps TRBD1 (5 bases). Per germline, CDR1 SGHRS and CDR2 YFSETQ. CDR3 length: 13 amino acids. Between the trimmed V and J ends, which lost 9 bases and 8 bases, there was a span of 15 bases. The DNA of the CDR3 is TGCGCCACCCGGGAGTTGGGGGATTCACCCCTCCACTTT. Residues: CATRELGDSPLHF.

V usage is TRBV12-3 or TRBV12-4 and J usage is TRBJ2-7; 8 nucleotides agree with TRBD2. The CDR3 totals 14 residues. The V and J ends lost 6 bases and 2 bases, in that order; junction bases with no gene match: 6. CDR3 sequence reads: CASRSTSGTYEQYF. The CDR3 nucleotides read TGTGCCAGCAGGTCAACTAGCGGTACCTACGAGCAGTACTTC.

This clonotype was found many times. The chain's CDR3 is CATSRAPGQGANTGELFF. The CDR3 DNA reads as TGTGCCACCAGCAGAGCCCCGGGACAGGGGGCGAACACCGGGGAGCTGTTTTTT. This chain connects TRBV15 to TRBJ2-2, with 11 bases fitting TRBD1. The V gene's germline CDR1 is LNHNV and CDR2 YYDKDF (reference sequence). V was pared by 1 base and J by 0 bases, with 4 bases of the junction left unmatched. This CDR3 spans 18 amino acids.

This clonotype was seen at least ten times. The chain combines TRBV14 with TRBJ1-2; no clear D gene. CDR3 size: 13 residues. Trimming left V 1 base short and J 4 bases short, with 7 bases between. Germline V lookup: CDR1 SGHDN, CDR2 FVKESK. The chain's CDR3 is CASSQGSGYGYTF. The DNA for the CDR3 is TGTGCCAGCAGCCAAGGGTCGGGCTATGGCTACACCTTC.